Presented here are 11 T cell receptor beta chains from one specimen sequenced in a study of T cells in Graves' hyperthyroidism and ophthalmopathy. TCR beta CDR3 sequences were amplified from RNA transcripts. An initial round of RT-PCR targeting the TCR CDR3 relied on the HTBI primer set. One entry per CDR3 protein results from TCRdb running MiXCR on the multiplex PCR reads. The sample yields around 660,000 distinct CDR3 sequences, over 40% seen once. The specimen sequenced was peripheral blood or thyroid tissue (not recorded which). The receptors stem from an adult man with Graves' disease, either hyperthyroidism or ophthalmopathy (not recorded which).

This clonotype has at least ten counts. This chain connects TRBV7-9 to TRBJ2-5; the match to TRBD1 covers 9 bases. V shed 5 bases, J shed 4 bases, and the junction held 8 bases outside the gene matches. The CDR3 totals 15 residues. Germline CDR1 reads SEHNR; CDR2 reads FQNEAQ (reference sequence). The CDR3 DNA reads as TGTGCCAGCAGCGACAAGACAGGGGGACGAGAGACCCAGTACTTC. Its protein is CASSDKTGGRETQYF.

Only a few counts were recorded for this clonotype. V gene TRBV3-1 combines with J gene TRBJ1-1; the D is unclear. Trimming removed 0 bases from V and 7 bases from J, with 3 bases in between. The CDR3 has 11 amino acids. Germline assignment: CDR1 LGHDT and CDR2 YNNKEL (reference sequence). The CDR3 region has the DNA TGTGCCAGCAGCCAAGACGGTGAAGCTTTCTTT. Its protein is CASSQDGEAFF.

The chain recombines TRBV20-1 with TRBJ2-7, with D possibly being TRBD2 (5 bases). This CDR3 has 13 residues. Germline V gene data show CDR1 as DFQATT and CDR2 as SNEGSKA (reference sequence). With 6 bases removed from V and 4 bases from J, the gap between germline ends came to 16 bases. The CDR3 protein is CSADRDFPYEQYF. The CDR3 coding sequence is TGCAGTGCCGACCGGGATTTCCCTTACGAGCAGTACTTC.

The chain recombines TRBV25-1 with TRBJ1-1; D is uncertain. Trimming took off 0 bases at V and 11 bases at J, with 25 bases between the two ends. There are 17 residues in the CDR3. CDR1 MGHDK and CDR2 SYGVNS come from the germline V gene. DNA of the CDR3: TGTGCCAGCAGTGAATATGGCATGAGGACCGGGAACACTAAGGCTTTCTTT. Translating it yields CASSEYGMRTGNTKAFF. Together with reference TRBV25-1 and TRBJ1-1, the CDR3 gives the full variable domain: EADIYQTPRYLVIGTGKKITLECSQTMGHDKMYWYQQDPGMELHLIHYSYGVNSTEKGDLSSESTVSRIRTEHFPLTLESARPSHTSQYLCASSEYGMRTGNTKAFFGQGTRLTVV.

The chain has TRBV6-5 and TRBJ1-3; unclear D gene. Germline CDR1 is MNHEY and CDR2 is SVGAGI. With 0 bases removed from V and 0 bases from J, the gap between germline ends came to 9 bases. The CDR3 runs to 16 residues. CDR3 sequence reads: CASSYSWTVSGNTIYF. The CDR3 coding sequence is TGTGCCAGCAGTTACTCATGGACGGTCTCTGGAAACACCATATATTTT.

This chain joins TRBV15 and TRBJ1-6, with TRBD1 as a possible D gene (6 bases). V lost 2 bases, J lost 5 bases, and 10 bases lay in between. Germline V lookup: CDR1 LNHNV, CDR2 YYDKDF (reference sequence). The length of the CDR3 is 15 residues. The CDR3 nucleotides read TGTGCCACCAGCAGAAGTGGGGGCAATAATTCACCCCTCCACTTT. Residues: CATSRSGGNNSPLHF.

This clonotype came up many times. Here the CDR3 reads CASSPGLVGTEAFF. The CDR3 DNA follows: TGCGCCAGCTCCCCCGGACTGGTAGGCACTGAAGCTTTCTTT. The genes are TRBV5-1 and TRBJ1-1; D remains unclear. Germline V gene sequence: CDR1 SGHRS, CDR2 YFSETQ. V lost 7 bases, J lost 4 bases, and 17 bases lay in between. This CDR3 spans 14 amino acids.

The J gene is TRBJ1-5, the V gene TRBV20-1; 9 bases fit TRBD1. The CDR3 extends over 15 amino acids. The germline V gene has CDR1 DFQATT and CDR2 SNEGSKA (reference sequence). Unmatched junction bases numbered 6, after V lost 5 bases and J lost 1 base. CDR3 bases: TGCAGTGCTCTACAGGGGGCCTGGAGCAATCAGCCCCAGCATTTT. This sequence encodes CSALQGAWSNQPQHF.

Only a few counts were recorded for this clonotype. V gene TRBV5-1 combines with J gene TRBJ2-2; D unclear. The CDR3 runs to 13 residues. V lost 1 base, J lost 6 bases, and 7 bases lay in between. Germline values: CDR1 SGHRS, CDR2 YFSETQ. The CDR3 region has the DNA TGCGCCAGCAGCTTGATGGCTGCCGGGGAGCTGTTTTTT. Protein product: CASSLMAAGELFF.

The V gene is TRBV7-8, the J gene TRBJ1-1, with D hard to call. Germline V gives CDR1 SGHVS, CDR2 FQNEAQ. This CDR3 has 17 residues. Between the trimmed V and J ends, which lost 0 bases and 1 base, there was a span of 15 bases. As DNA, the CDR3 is TGTGCCAGCAGCTTAGCAAAGGGTCCGACTAAGAACACTGAAGCTTTCTTT. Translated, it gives CASSLAKGPTKNTEAFF.

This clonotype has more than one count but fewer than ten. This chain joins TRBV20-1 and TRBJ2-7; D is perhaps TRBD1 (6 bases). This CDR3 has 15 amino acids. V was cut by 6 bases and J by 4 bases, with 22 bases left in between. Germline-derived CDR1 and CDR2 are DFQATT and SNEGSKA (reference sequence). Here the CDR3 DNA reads TGCAGTGCCGTCGGGCCAGGGGAGTATGTTTACGAGCAGTACTTC. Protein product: CSAVGPGEYVYEQYF.